This entry concerns a single T cell receptor beta chain. The CDR3 has 15 residues. The V and J ends lost 2 bases and 7 bases, in that order; junction bases with no gene match: 10. Germline V gene lookup returns CDR1 SGHAT and CDR2 FQNNGV. Here immunoSEQ multiplex PCR was the method, and the copy in TCRdb shows in-frame clones only, minus some. This sample has roughly 60,000 clones; 70% occur once, and the top ten carry approximately 2.6%. Thawed unstimulated PBMCs were FACS-sorted by CD3, CD4 and CD8 into two populations. The record originates from a study of T cell clones after liver transplantation. In the study overall: TCRbeta sequencing after a pre-transplant mixed lymphocyte reaction identified graft-donor-reactive clones, later tracked in post-transplant blood.

This chain links TRBV11-2 with TRBJ1-2, with 7 bases matching TRBD1. The input for sequencing was CD4+ T cells from blood, taken at the roughly 15-month timepoint. The TCR was taken from a human patient who received a liver transplant. Some of the T cells may derive from the graft donor. CDR3 sequence: CASSLRLEGAAGYTF. Here the CDR3 DNA reads TGTGCCAGCAGCTTACGTCTGGAGGGGGCTGCTGGCTACACCTTC.